These 10 T cell receptor beta chains share one sample of origin, sequenced in a study of beta chain features in type 1 diabetes. Every bit of the isolated RNA underwent reverse transcription, so sequencing read expressed TCRB transcripts. Sequenced by immunoSEQ multiplex PCR; TCRdb stores in-frame clones only, minus some. In the table there are nearly 350,000 clones, about a tenth of which are singletons. These receptors lack a known antigen. Points from the study as a whole: Type 1 diabetes patients had TCRB CDR3s that were shorter (moderately but significantly so) in all four CD4+ subsets.

Material for sequencing was central memory CD4+ T cells from blood. Receptors were obtained from a man younger than 40 with type 1 diabetes.

Many counts were recorded for this clone. The chain carries TRBV19 and TRBJ1-2, with TRBD1 identical over 8 bases. Germline V gene sequence: CDR1 LNHDA, CDR2 SQIVND (reference sequence). Germline trimming cut 5 bases from V and 2 bases from J; bases unmatched to any gene: 1. The CDR3 consists of 13 residues. CDR3 sequence (DNA): TGTGCCAGTAGTCGACAGGGGAACTATGGCTACACCTTC. Translated, it gives CASSRQGNYGYTF.

This clone was counted many times. The chain links TRBV2 to TRBJ1-5; D remains unclear. V lost 1 base, J lost 7 bases, and 8 bases lay in between. There are 13 residues in the CDR3. Germline CDR1 SNHLY, CDR2 FYNNEI. The CDR3 protein is CASSEGAEQPQHF. CDR3 in DNA: TGTGCCAGCAGTGAAGGGGCAGAGCAGCCCCAGCATTTT.

Here the CDR3 reads CASRTGATDTQYF. DNA of the CDR3: TGTGCCAGCAGGACAGGGGCCACAGATACGCAGTATTTT. The V call is TRBV2, the J call TRBJ2-3; 8 positions match TRBD1. CDR1 is SNHLY and CDR2 is FYNNEI in the germline V gene. With 6 bases clipped from V and 2 bases from J, the junction kept 1 base outside the gene matches. This CDR3 has 13 amino acids.

The V and J genes are TRBV27 and TRBJ2-6, with D uncertain. The germline V gene encodes CDR1 MNHEY and CDR2 SMNVEV (reference sequence). The V end lost 5 bases, the J end lost 4 bases, and 9 bases lay between the germline ends. The CDR3 totals 14 residues. CDR3: CASSTGWGANVLTF. The CDR3 nucleotides are TGTGCCAGCAGTACCGGTTGGGGGGCCAACGTCCTGACTTTC.

This clone was counted a few times. The chain combines TRBV14 with TRBJ1-2, with D unclear. The germline V gene encodes CDR1 SGHDN and CDR2 FVKESK. The V gene lost 0 bases and the J gene lost 4 bases, with 12 bases spanning the gap. The CDR3 has 15 residues. The CDR3 coding sequence is TGTGCCAGCAGCCAAGATCATAGGGTCAGCTATGGCTACACCTTC. This encodes CASSQDHRVSYGYTF.

This clone has more than one count but fewer than ten. This chain links TRBV4-2 with TRBJ2-2; TRBD2 is a possible D gene (6 bases). There are 16 residues in the CDR3. V was trimmed by 0 bases and J by 3 bases, leaving 11 bases between them. Germline loops: CDR1 LGHNA, CDR2 YNFKEQ. In nucleotides, the CDR3 is TGTGCCAGCAGCCAAGAGCCCGGGGGATACACCGGGGAGCTGTTTTTT. Translating it yields CASSQEPGGYTGELFF.

This clone was seen a handful of times. The rearrangement joins TRBV19 to TRBJ2-3; TRBD1 aligns across 8 bases. V shed 6 bases, J shed 3 bases, and the junction held 5 bases outside the gene matches. This CDR3 region has 14 residues. Per germline, CDR1 LNHDA and CDR2 SQIVND (reference sequence). The CDR3 region has the DNA TGTGCCAGTAGCGGGACAGGTCTTACAGATACGCAGTATTTT. Its translation is CASSGTGLTDTQYF.

This clone was observed a handful of times. A single base separates this from a much larger clone, so it may be a read error. Here the CDR3 reads CASSDSNTEAFF. In DNA, the CDR3 is TGTGCCAGCAGCGACTCGAACACTGAAGCTTTCTTT. The gene calls are TRBV7-2 and TRBJ1-1; D gene ambiguous. V was pared by 5 bases and J by 1 base, with 5 bases between. Germline V gene sequence: CDR1 SGHTA, CDR2 FQGNSA. The CDR3 covers 12 residues.

The DNA for the CDR3 is TGTGCCAGTAGTATCCTGGGTGGGGTCCGGAGGGAGACCCAGTACTTC. Translating it yields CASSILGGVRRETQYF. The V call is TRBV19, the J call TRBJ2-5, with D perhaps matching TRBD2 (5 bases). This CDR3 is 16 amino acids long. Germline V gene sequence: CDR1 LNHDA, CDR2 SQIVND (reference sequence). Trimming stripped 3 bases from V and 5 bases from J, with 19 bases between.

The chain carries TRBV15 and TRBJ2-1; TRBD2 matches 10 bases. Germline loops: CDR1 LNHNV, CDR2 YYDKDF (reference sequence). The V gene end was trimmed by 3 bases and the J gene end by 0 bases; junction bases not matched to a gene: 8. This CDR3 contains 18 residues. The CDR3 loop is CATSRELAGSSSYNEQFF. The CDR3 DNA reads as TGTGCCACCAGCAGGGAACTAGCGGGGTCGAGCTCCTACAATGAGCAGTTCTTC.